Listed below are T cell receptor beta chains from one sample, sequenced in a study of cytomegalovirus exposure and HLA in healthy donors. Assay used: immunoSEQ multiplex PCR; TCRdb lists only in-frame clones, some missing. Of some 110,000 clones listed, roughly three quarters are singletons. Material: PBMCs. Receptors originate from a woman aged 18-29 years in good health and CMV-seropositive. CDR3s include the opening cysteine and the closing phenylalanine or tryptophan. Each record gives: V gene, D gene, clone size, J gene, CDR3 DNA, CDR3 protein. D genes are given only for firm matches. Clone size, where shown, is once, few, many, or a class for clones that have expanded.

>TRBV4-1|TRBD2|few|TRBJ2-7
TGCGCCAGCAGCCAAGAGGCTAGCGGGAGACCCTCAACCTACGAGCAGTACTTC
CASSQEASGRPSTYEQYF
>TRBV2|TRBD2|-|TRBJ2-1
TGTGCCAGCAGTAGCGGGAGCGCTCTACGGGGTGAGCAGTTCTTC
CASSSGSALRGEQFF
>TRBV2|TRBD2|-|TRBJ2-1
TGTGCCAGCGCACTAGCGGGAGCCAATGAGCAGTTCTTC
CASALAGANEQFF
>TRBV19|-|-|TRBJ1-1
TGTGCCAGTAGTAACCGGATCCGGGAGGTGGAGGCTTTCTTT
CASSNRIREVEAFF
>TRBV19|-|-|TRBJ2-7
TGTGCCAGTAGTCCGGTGACCGGCGGCGAGCAGTACTTC
CASSPVTGGEQYF
>TRBV11-3|-|-|TRBJ1-2
TGTGCCAGCAGCTTAGGGGGGACACCCACCTTC
CASSLGGTPTF
>TRBV7-2|-|-|TRBJ2-2
TGTGCCAGCAGCGTTGGGGGGGCGACGGACACCGGGGAGCTGTTTTTT
CASSVGGATDTGELFF
>TRBV5-6|-|-|TRBJ2-3
TGTGCCAGCAGCTTGGGTGACATCACAGATACGCAGTATTTT
CASSLGDITDTQYF
>TRBV7-6|-|-|TRBJ2-1
TGTGCCAGCAGCCCCCAGGGATACAATGAGCAGTTCTTC
CASSPQGYNEQFF
>TRBV5-3|-|-|TRBJ1-2
TGTGCCCCGGCTACACCGCGGGGGGTTGGCTACACCTTC
CAPATPRGVGYTF
>TRBV15|TRBD2|few|TRBJ2-1
TGTGCCACCAGCAGGGGGAGACTAGCGGGACGGAGGGATGAGCAGTTCTTC
CATSRGRLAGRRDEQFF
>TRBV6-4|-|-|TRBJ2-7
TGTGCCAGCAGTGAGGCTAGCGAGTCCTACGAGCAGTACTTC
CASSEASESYEQYF
>TRBV6-1|TRBD1|once|TRBJ1-1
TGCGCCAGCAGTGGCGACAGGGGGAACACTGAAGCTTTCTTT
CASSGDRGNTEAFF
>TRBV6-5|-|-|TRBJ2-7
TGTGCCAGCAGTTCCGGGACTTTCATATACGAGCAGTACTTC
CASSSGTFIYEQYF
>TRBV5-1|TRBD1|-|TRBJ2-2
TGCGCCAGCAGCAAAGGACAGGGTTCCGGGGAGCTGTTTTTT
CASSKGQGSGELFF
>TRBV7-6|TRBD2|-|TRBJ2-1
TGTGCCAGCTTGGGGGGCGGGAGGGTTAATGAGCAGTTCTTC
CASLGGGRVNEQFF
>TRBV27|TRBD1|-|TRBJ1-4
TGTGCCAGCAGTTTTGGACAGGGAGTGGGAAAACTGTTTTTT
CASSFGQGVGKLFF
>TRBV2|-|-|TRBJ1-2
TGTGCCAGCAGCGTCCAACGACAGGCGTGGTATGGCTACACCTTC
CASSVQRQAWYGYTF
>TRBV15|-|few|TRBJ2-1
TGTGCCACCAGCACTCGGGGGAGCGGGTCCTACAATGAGCAGTTCTTC
CATSTRGSGSYNEQFF
>TRBV5-8|TRBD1|-|TRBJ1-5
TGTGCCAGCAGCTTGGCTCCGGGACAGGGGCCCAGCGGGGATCAGCCCCAGCATTTT
CASSLAPGQGPSGDQPQHF
>TRBV5-1|-|-|TRBJ1-4
TGCGCCAGCGCTAGAGAGGCCAGTAGGGAAAAACTGTTTTTT
CASAREASREKLFF
>TRBV6-5|-|-|TRBJ2-1
TGTGCCAGCAGTTACTCAACAGTTTTGAATGAGCAGTTCTTC
CASSYSTVLNEQFF
>TRBV19|-|-|TRBJ2-7
TGTGCCAGTAGTGTCACCGTCGACAGGTACGAGCAGTACTTC
CASSVTVDRYEQYF
>TRBV6-5|TRBD1|-|TRBJ1-2
TGTGCCAGCAATTCAAGGGGGCGAGGCTACACCTTC
CASNSRGRGYTF
>TRBV7-9|-|-|TRBJ1-4
TGTGCCAGCAGCGGGACAGAAAAACTGTTTTTT
CASSGTEKLFF
>TRBV10-3|TRBD2|few|TRBJ2-3
TGTGCCATCAAGGGACTAGTTTCGCAAGATACGCAGTATTTT
CAIKGLVSQDTQYF
>TRBV25-1|-|-|TRBJ1-4
TGTGCCAGCAGTGTAGGTCTACAGGCAACTAATGAAAAACTGTTTTTT
CASSVGLQATNEKLFF
>TRBV6-5|-|-|TRBJ1-2
TGTGCCAGCAGCAAGGAGGGCTTGGATGGCTACACCTTC
CASSKEGLDGYTF
>TRBV27|TRBD1|-|TRBJ1-2
TGTGCCAGCAGTTTATCGTTAGGGACAGGGGGCAGCTATGGCTACACCTTC
CASSLSLGTGGSYGYTF
>TRBV19|TRBD1|-|TRBJ1-5
TGTGCCAGTAGTAAACCGGGACAGGGTCAACAGCCCCAGCATTTT
CASSKPGQGQQPQHF
>TRBV5-1|-|-|TRBJ1-4
TGCGCCAGCAGCTTGGGGTCGGCAACTAATGAAAAACTGTTTTTT
CASSLGSATNEKLFF
>TRBV12-5|TRBD2|-|TRBJ2-5
TGTGCTAGTAGTACTAGCGGGAGAGGGGAGACCCAGTACTTC
CASSTSGRGETQYF
>TRBV10-3|-|-|TRBJ2-7
TGTGCCATCAGTCCCCGGACAGCCTACGAGCAGTACTTC
CAISPRTAYEQYF
>TRBV13|-|-|TRBJ1-5
TGTGCCAGCAGCGAACAGGGTCAGCCCCAGCATTTT
CASSEQGQPQHF
>TRBV6-1|-|-|TRBJ2-1
TGTGCCAGCAGTGAATGGAGCAATGAGCAGTTCTTC
CASSEWSNEQFF
>TRBV28|TRBD1|-|TRBJ2-7
TGTGCCAGCAGGGACCCGACAGGGCCCTACGAGCAGTACTTC
CASRDPTGPYEQYF
>TRBV7-9|TRBD1|-|TRBJ1-3
TGTGCCAGCAGCTGGGGACAGAGGGTAAACACCATATATTTT
CASSWGQRVNTIYF
>TRBV7-9|TRBD1|-|TRBJ2-1
TGTGCCAGCAGCTTATTGCGGGGACAGGGACACAATGAGCAGTTCTTC
CASSLLRGQGHNEQFF
>TRBV4-1|TRBD2|-|TRBJ2-7
TGCGCCAGCAGCCAAGATTTGGGGGAGGGCGGCCACGAGCAGTACTTC
CASSQDLGEGGHEQYF
>TRBV19|TRBD1|-|TRBJ1-5
TGTGCCACCACGCGACAGGGACTCAAGTCCCAGCATTTT
CATTRQGLKSQHF
>TRBV5-1|TRBD1|-|TRBJ1-1
TGCGCCAGCAGCTTCACGGGACAGGGCAGAACTGAAGCTTTCTTT
CASSFTGQGRTEAFF
>TRBV2|TRBD1|-|TRBJ2-2
TGTGCCAGCAGTGAACGGACAGGGTGGGGCGGGGAGCTGTTTTTT
CASSERTGWGGELFF
>TRBV11-3|-|few|TRBJ2-1
TGTGCCAGCAGCATCACCTTTGACGGGAGCTCCTACAATGAGCAGTTCTTC
CASSITFDGSSYNEQFF
>TRBV2|-|-|TRBJ1-4
TGTGCCAGCAGTACAGGGCCAAGGAATGAAAAACTGTTTTTT
CASSTGPRNEKLFF
>TRBV28|TRBD1|-|TRBJ1-2
TGTGCCAGCAGACCGGGACAGGGGCTCGGTGGCTACACCTTC
CASRPGQGLGGYTF